The next 29 T cell receptor beta chains were all read from a single sample in a study of beta chain features in type 1 diabetes. The study reverse transcribed the entire isolated RNA, so it sequenced expressed TCRB transcripts. Generated by immunoSEQ multiplex PCR, the TCRdb table keeps only in-frame clones and is missing some. Of about 230,000 clones listed, around 10% are singletons. Sequenced material: naive CD4+ T cells from blood. The receptors were sampled from a woman aged 18-29 years in good health.

This clone was recorded a few times. DNA for the CDR3: TGTGCCAGCAAGGGTGGGCAGGGGATGAACACTGAAGCTTTCTTT. It specifies CASKGGQGMNTEAFF. The rearrangement links TRBV6-5 to TRBJ1-1, with D perhaps TRBD1 (6 bases). Between the trimmed V and J ends, which lost 7 bases and 0 bases, there was a span of 15 bases. The CDR3 has 15 amino acids. Germline values: CDR1 MNHEY, CDR2 SVGAGI.

V and J are TRBV5-4 and TRBJ2-2; TRBD1 matches 7 bases. The CDR3 spans 16 residues. V lost 1 base to trimming and J lost 5 bases; unmatched junction nucleotides: 8. CDR1 and CDR2 from the germline V gene are SGHNT and YYREEE (reference sequence). The CDR3 region is CASSLIWTGVTGELFF. As DNA, the CDR3 is TGTGCCAGCAGCTTGATCTGGACAGGAGTAACCGGGGAGCTGTTTTTT.

This clone was counted only a few times. V is TRBV5-1 and J is TRBJ2-2; a possible D gene is TRBD1 (5 bases). CDR1 is SGHRS, CDR2 YFSETQ, per germline. CDR3 length: 12 residues. Written as DNA, the CDR3 is TGCGCTTGCAGGGAAAACACCGGGGAGCTGTTTTTT. It codes for CACRENTGELFF.

A single count supports this clone. This rearrangement joins TRBV28 to TRBJ2-1; a weak D match, TRBD2 (7 bases). Trimming pared 8 bases from V and 4 bases from J, leaving 30 bases between. CDR1 and CDR2 (germline): MDHEN, SYDVKM. The length of the CDR3 is 19 residues. The CDR3 protein is CASLRPSPGGGRRYNEQFF. As DNA, the CDR3 is TGTGCCAGCCTCCGCCCTTCCCCCGGCGGGGGCCGAAGATACAATGAGCAGTTCTTC.

The gene calls are TRBV27 and TRBJ1-2, with 7 bases that match TRBD1. Germline loops: CDR1 MNHEY, CDR2 SMNVEV (reference sequence). This CDR3 is 13 amino acids long. J lost 4 bases, V lost 6 bases, and 5 bases had no gene match. DNA for the CDR3: TGTGCCAGCAGGGCAACAGGGGTCTATGGCTACACCTTC. Its protein product is CASRATGVYGYTF.

The chain employs TRBV6-1 and TRBJ2-7; 8 nucleotides agree with TRBD2. The germline V gene encodes CDR1 MNHNS and CDR2 SASEGT. The junction had 8 bases not matched to a gene; V was cut back by 6 bases and J by 4 bases. CDR3 length: 14 residues. In DNA form, the CDR3 reads TGTGCCAGCAGGGGACTAGTCGATTTTTACGAGCAGTACTTC. It codes for CASRGLVDFYEQYF.

Comment on this clone: Other DNA sequences in the sample encode the same CDR3. J is TRBJ1-1 and V is TRBV7-9; D gene unclear. CDR3 length: 13 residues. Trimming stripped 1 base from V and 5 bases from J, with 8 bases between. Germline CDR1 reads SEHNR; CDR2 reads FQNEAQ (reference sequence). CDR3 protein: CASSLEPGTEAFF. CDR3 DNA sequence: TGTGCCAGCAGCTTAGAACCGGGGACTGAAGCTTTCTTT. Full variable domain (remainder filled in from reference TRBV7-9 and TRBJ1-1): DTGVSQNPRHKITKRGQNVTFRCDPISEHNRLYWYRQTLGQGPEFLTYFQNEAQLEKSRLLSDRFSAERPKGSFSTLEIQRTEQGDSAMYLCASSLEPGTEAFFGQGTRLTVV.

The rearrangement links TRBV5-4 to TRBJ2-2, with D unresolved. The germline V and J ends were trimmed by 4 bases and 4 bases, with 11 bases remaining between them. The V gene's germline CDR1 is SGHNT and CDR2 YYREEE (reference sequence). There are 14 residues in the CDR3. The CDR3 DNA sequence: TGTGCCAGCAGCCGCCAGGTGGGCACCGGGGAGCTGTTTTTT. Translated: CASSRQVGTGELFF.

This clone was seen more than once but under ten times. DNA of the CDR3: TGTGCCAGCAGTTTGTTCCGTGTCAGCTCTGGGGCCAACGTCCTGACTTTC. Protein product: CASSLFRVSSGANVLTF. The genes are TRBV27 and TRBJ2-6; D gene unclear. The CDR3 is made up of 17 amino acids. Per germline, CDR1 MNHEY and CDR2 SMNVEV (reference sequence). Trimming left V 3 bases short and J 0 bases short, with 12 bases between.

The V and J genes are TRBV7-3 and TRBJ2-1; perhaps TRBD1 as D (6 bases). V dropped 2 bases and J dropped 4 bases, with 18 bases sitting between them. The CDR3 has 17 amino acids. Germline V gene sequence: CDR1 SGHTA, CDR2 FQGTGA. The CDR3 DNA is TGTGCCAGCAGCTTAGACAGGACCCCTCCCCCTTACAATGAGCAGTTCTTC. Protein: CASSLDRTPPPYNEQFF. Using reference TRBV7-3 and TRBJ2-1 for the parts outside the CDR3, the full variable domain is GAGVSQTPSNKVTEKGKYVELRCDPISGHTALYWYRQSLGQGPEFLIYFQGTGAADDSGLPNDRFFAVRPEGSVSTLKIQRTERGDSAVYLCASSLDRTPPPYNEQFFGPGTRLTVL.

V gene TRBV4-1 combines with J gene TRBJ1-3; D not certain. Per germline, CDR1 MGHRA and CDR2 YSYEKL. CDR3 size: 15 residues. Trimming took 2 bases from V and 2 from J, leaving 10 bases between them. CDR3 residues: CASSQPRTTGNTIYF. CDR3 bases: TGCGCCAGCAGCCAACCAAGAACAACTGGAAACACCATATATTTT.

The chain joins TRBV5-4 to TRBJ2-2; D may be TRBD1 (5 bases). Germline loops: CDR1 SGHNT, CDR2 YYREEE (reference sequence). The CDR3 runs to 15 residues. V was shortened by 5 bases and J by 0 bases, with 11 bases between the two germline ends. The CDR3 reads CASSQGPTNTGELFF. For the CDR3, the DNA is TGTGCCAGCAGTCAGGGCCCTACGAACACCGGGGAGCTGTTTTTT.

The table lists this clone with a few counts. The chain joins TRBV2 to TRBJ1-4; D remains unclear. Germline-derived CDR1 and CDR2 are SNHLY and FYNNEI. V was trimmed by 6 bases and J by 15 bases, leaving 17 bases between them. The CDR3 covers 12 residues. The CDR3 nucleotides are TGTGCCAGCAGGGGCCGGACCCGCGGGGTGTTTTTT. Its protein is CASRGRTRGVFF.

This clone has just a few counts. This sequence joins TRBV5-1 and TRBJ2-7; 12 positions match TRBD1. The V gene end was trimmed by 4 bases and the J gene end by 6 bases; junction bases not matched to a gene: 11. The CDR3 covers 16 residues. The germline V gene has CDR1 SGHRS and CDR2 YFSETQ. The CDR3 DNA follows: TGCGCCAGCAGCGACGACCTCGGGACAGGGGGCGTCGAGCAGTACTTC. Translation: CASSDDLGTGGVEQYF.

The rearrangement uses TRBV6-1 and TRBJ1-5, with no clear D. V was pared by 5 bases and J by 0 bases, with 8 bases between. The CDR3 covers 14 residues. Germline CDR1 reads MNHNS; CDR2 reads SASEGT. CDR3 coding DNA: TGTGCCAGCAGTTCCCAGATTAGCAATCAGCCCCAGCATTTT. Its translation: CASSSQISNQPQHF.

This clone was counted only a few times. V is TRBV7-9 and J is TRBJ1-1, with 8 positions matching TRBD1. The germline V gene encodes CDR1 SEHNR and CDR2 FQNEAQ (reference sequence). V lost 5 bases, J lost 5 bases, and 10 bases stayed unmatched. CDR3 length: 15 amino acids. CDR3 in amino acids: CASSARQGFGTEAFF. The CDR3 DNA reads TGTGCCAGCAGCGCCCGACAGGGGTTTGGAACTGAAGCTTTCTTT. The complete variable domain, with remaining parts taken from reference TRBV7-9 and TRBJ1-1, reads DTGVSQNPRHKITKRGQNVTFRCDPISEHNRLYWYRQTLGQGPEFLTYFQNEAQLEKSRLLSDRFSAERPKGSFSTLEIQRTEQGDSAMYLCASSARQGFGTEAFFGQGTRLTVV.

This clone turned up a few times. This chain joins TRBV18 and TRBJ1-5, with D possibly being TRBD1 (6 bases). Trimming took 1 base from V and 1 from J, leaving 14 bases between them. CDR1 and CDR2 (germline): KGHSH, LQKENI. The CDR3 runs 17 residues. CDR3 coding DNA: TGTGCCAGCTCACCACGGGGCAGGGGAGGGAGCAATCAGCCCCAGCATTTT. Residues: CASSPRGRGGSNQPQHF. The entire variable domain, with the rest obtained from reference TRBV18 and TRBJ1-5, is as follows: NAGVMQNPRHLVRRRGQEARLRCSPMKGHSHVYWYRQLPEEGLKFMVYLQKENIIDESGMPKERFSAEFPKEGPSILRIQQVVRGDSAAYFCASSPRGRGGSNQPQHFGDGTRLSIL.

In its sample, this clone was seen a few times. The J gene is TRBJ2-1, the V gene TRBV5-1, with TRBD2 identical over 10 bases. CDR1 is SGHRS, CDR2 YFSETQ, per germline. The CDR3 has 15 residues. Losses at the gene ends were 5 bases for V and 4 bases for J; bases not matched to a gene: 6. The CDR3 is CASSIAGGPYNEQFF. The CDR3 bases are TGCGCCAGCAGTATAGCGGGAGGACCTTACAATGAGCAGTTCTTC.

This clone was detected a few times. V gene TRBV7-3 combines with J gene TRBJ2-3, with 13 bases that match TRBD2. Trimming took 5 bases from V and 10 from J; bases not matched to a gene: 6. Germline CDR1 and CDR2: SGHTA and FQGTGA. The CDR3 consists of 14 residues. CDR3 in amino acids: CASSPGTSGTSQYF. The CDR3 region has the DNA TGTGCCAGCAGCCCTGGGACTAGCGGGACGTCGCAGTATTTT.

The chain uses TRBV5-4 and TRBJ2-7; no reliable D call. The V gene lost 0 bases and the J gene lost 3 bases, with 7 bases spanning the gap. Germline values: CDR1 SGHNT, CDR2 YYREEE (reference sequence). The CDR3 runs to 13 residues. The CDR3, as DNA: TGTGCCAGCAGCTTGGTGCCAGACTACGAGCAGTACTTC. Residues: CASSLVPDYEQYF.

There are a few counts of this clone. This rearrangement joins TRBV5-1 to TRBJ1-1; TRBD1 might be the D (5 bases). The germline V and J ends were trimmed by 1 base and 4 bases, with 5 bases remaining between them. Germline loops: CDR1 SGHRS, CDR2 YFSETQ. The CDR3 covers 12 residues. The CDR3 DNA follows: TGCGCCAGCAGCTTGCAGGGCACTGAAGCTTTCTTT. Residues: CASSLQGTEAFF.

The J gene is TRBJ1-5, the V gene TRBV5-1; TRBD1 agrees at 11 bases. Trimming at V came to 0 bases and at J to 5 bases, leaving 4 bases not matched to a gene. In germline, CDR1 is SGHRS, CDR2 YFSETQ. This CDR3 has 16 residues. The CDR3 DNA reads as TGCGCCAGCAGCTTGGGTGGGACAGGGGGATATCAGCCCCAGCATTTT. Encoded protein: CASSLGGTGGYQPQHF. Variable domain in full (rest from reference TRBV5-1 and TRBJ1-5): KAGVTQTPRYLIKTRGQQVTLSCSPISGHRSVSWYQQTPGQGLQFLFEYFSETQRNKGNFPGRFSGRQFSNSRSEMNVSTLELGDSALYLCASSLGGTGGYQPQHFGDGTRLSIL.

This clone has more than one count but fewer than ten. This chain uses TRBV11-2 with TRBJ1-2; tentatively, D is TRBD1 (6 bases). The V and J ends lost 4 bases and 8 bases respectively, with 14 bases between them. This CDR3 spans 13 amino acids. Germline V gene sequence: CDR1 SGHAT, CDR2 FQNNGV. CDR3 bases: TGTGCCAGCAGCTCCACAGGGACGGGGGGCTACACCTTC. As protein: CASSSTGTGGYTF.

In this sample, this clone turned up a few times. The gene calls are TRBV6-5 and TRBJ2-1, with a tentative D call TRBD1 (7 bases). V lost 6 bases, J lost 6 bases, and 18 bases lay in between. Germline V gene lookup returns CDR1 MNHEY and CDR2 SVGAGI. The CDR3 loop spans 15 amino acids. CDR3 sequence (DNA): TGTGCCAGCAGAAAGCAGGGGGGCAGGCTCAATGAGCAGTTCTTC. Encoded protein: CASRKQGGRLNEQFF.

The chain joins TRBV10-3 to TRBJ1-5; D is undetermined. Germline lookup yields CDR1 ENHRY and CDR2 SYGVKD. V was cut by 6 bases and J by 0 bases, with 9 bases left in between. The length of the CDR3 is 14 residues. The CDR3 spells CAISADISNQPQHF. The CDR3, as DNA: TGTGCCATCAGCGCCGACATTAGCAATCAGCCCCAGCATTTT.

The rearrangement joins TRBV30 to TRBJ1-1; perhaps TRBD1 as D (5 bases). The CDR3 spans 13 residues. The germline V gene has CDR1 GTSNPN and CDR2 SVGIG (reference sequence). V was trimmed by 0 bases and J by 6 bases, leaving 11 bases between them. CDR3 amino acids: CAWSVWGQPEAFF. CDR3 nucleotides: TGTGCCTGGAGTGTATGGGGCCAGCCTGAAGCTTTCTTT.

The genes are TRBV29-1 and TRBJ2-5; TRBD2 agrees at 12 bases. The J call may be in error: the DNA end matches TRBJ2-7 better. The CDR3 is 16 amino acids. Germline lookup yields CDR1 SQVTM and CDR2 ANQGSEA. In DNA, the CDR3 is TGCAGCGTCACGACCCCGACTAGCGGGAGAGAGTACGAGCAGTACTTC. It yields the protein CSVTTPTSGREYEQYF.

This clone was counted a few times. The V gene is TRBV5-1, the J gene TRBJ2-2; 13 positions agree with TRBD2. V was pared by 7 bases and J by 4 bases, with 10 bases of the junction left unmatched. The V gene's germline CDR1 is SGHRS and CDR2 YFSETQ. The CDR3 loop spans 17 amino acids. CDR3 sequence: CASATRTSGGSTGELFF. CDR3 sequence (DNA): TGCGCCAGCGCAACCAGGACTAGCGGGGGTTCCACCGGGGAGCTGTTTTTT.

V is TRBV7-9 and J is TRBJ1-2; maybe TRBD1 (5 bases). The CDR3 spans 14 residues. Trimming stripped 4 bases from V and 3 bases from J, with 12 bases between. Germline V gene data show CDR1 as SEHNR and CDR2 as FQNEAQ (reference sequence). The CDR3 reads CASSSKDTDYGYTF. The DNA of the CDR3 is TGTGCCAGCAGCTCGAAGGACACAGACTATGGCTACACCTTC.